Listed below are T cell receptor beta chains from one sample, sequenced in a study of blood T cell repertoires in COVID-19. Repertoires were generated with immunoSEQ multiplex PCR, while TCRdb's copy carries only in-frame clones and drops some. Here the sample spans about 350,000 clones, 88% being singletons. Sequencing was carried out using PBMCs or T cells enriched from blood (not recorded which). The receptors here all came from a woman under 40 who had been exposed to COVID-19. The CDR3 runs from the conserved cysteine through the conserved F or W. A D gene is named only where the DNA matches it firmly. Some rows mark clone size as missing; the rest say once, few, many or name a class of expanded clone.

D gene	V gene	J gene	clone size	CDR3 DNA	CDR3 protein
TRBD2	TRBV19	TRBJ2-1	NA	TGTGCCAGTAGTCCTCACCAGGGACTAGCGGCGACCAATGAGCAGTTCTTC	CASSPHQGLAATNEQFF
NA	TRBV2	TRBJ1-5	NA	TGTGCCAGCAGGGCTGATTACAATCAGCCCCAGCATTTT	CASRADYNQPQHF
NA	TRBV12-3/TRBV12-4	TRBJ1-2	NA	TGTGCCAGCAGAACGACGGCGGTTGGCTACACCTTC	CASRTTAVGYTF
NA	TRBV9	TRBJ2-5	NA	TGTGCCAGCAGCGTAGGAACGGGGGACGGGGAGACCCAGTACTTC	CASSVGTGDGETQYF
NA	TRBV19	TRBJ2-3	NA	TGTGCCAGTAGTATTTCAGTCTCGGGGTGGACAGATACGCAGTATTTT	CASSISVSGWTDTQYF
NA	TRBV10-3	TRBJ2-7	NA	TGTGCCATCAGTGAGCCTACCGCCTACGAGCAGTACTTC	CAISEPTAYEQYF
TRBD1	TRBV19	TRBJ2-1	NA	TGTGCCAGTAGAACAGGGACAGGCTCCTACAATGAGCAGTTCTTC	CASRTGTGSYNEQFF
NA	TRBV25-1	TRBJ2-5	NA	TGTGCCAGCAGTGAATGGCCAGGAGAGACCCAGTACTTC	CASSEWPGETQYF
TRBD1	TRBV28	TRBJ1-4	NA	TGTGCCAGCAATTACCTGGGGACAGGGGGCCCAACTAATGAAAAACTGTTTTTT	CASNYLGTGGPTNEKLFF
TRBD1	TRBV12-5	TRBJ2-3	NA	TGTGCTAGTGGCCTGGGACAGGTCACAGATACGCAGTATTTT	CASGLGQVTDTQYF
NA	TRBV24-1	TRBJ1-1	NA	TGTGCCACCAGTGATTCCCGAGGGTTGAACACTGAAGCTTTCTTT	CATSDSRGLNTEAFF
NA	TRBV15	TRBJ2-7	NA	TGTGCCACCAGCAGAGAATTGGGGAGCCGGCCCCACGAGCAGTACTTC	CATSRELGSRPHEQYF
NA	TRBV5-4	TRBJ1-6	NA	TGTGCCAGCAGCTTTGAAATCGGGGGAGGCTCACCCCTCCACTTT	CASSFEIGGGSPLHF
TRBD1	TRBV7-2	TRBJ1-2	NA	TGTGCCAGCAGCAAGACAGGGGGTGACTATGGCTACACCTTC	CASSKTGGDYGYTF
TRBD1	TRBV9	TRBJ2-2	NA	TGTGCCAGCAGTCAAGGGGGGACAGGGACCGGGGAGCTGTTTTTT	CASSQGGTGTGELFF
TRBD1	TRBV25-1	TRBJ2-3	NA	TGTGCCAGCAGTTCCCCAGGGGGCCTTTTAGATACGCAGTATTTT	CASSSPGGLLDTQYF
NA	TRBV11-1	TRBJ1-2	NA	TGTGCCAGCAGCTTAGGAAGAGGGGGGGGCTATGGCTACACCTTC	CASSLGRGGGYGYTF
TRBD1	TRBV28	TRBJ1-5	NA	TGTGCCAGCAGTTTAGGGTTAACGGGACAGCTAAATCAGCCCCAGCATTTT	CASSLGLTGQLNQPQHF
TRBD1	TRBV11-2	TRBJ1-5	NA	TGTGCCAGCAGCTACCTCCAGGGGGCCGGTCAGCCCCAGCATTTT	CASSYLQGAGQPQHF
NA	TRBV12-3/TRBV12-4	TRBJ1-5	NA	TGTGCCAGCAACAACCTCGTTAATCAGCCCCAGCATTTT	CASNNLVNQPQHF
TRBD1	TRBV5-1	TRBJ1-2	NA	TGCGCCAGCCGCGACGACAGGGGTGCAAAAACTAACTATGGCTACACCTTC	CASRDDRGAKTNYGYTF
NA	TRBV11-2	TRBJ2-7	NA	TGTGCCAGCAGCCGCCCACTTGGGGGGAGGGAGCAGTACTTC	CASSRPLGGREQYF
NA	TRBV19	TRBJ1-1	NA	TGTGCCAGTAGTACCCACGGGTCGGAGATGATGAACACTGAAGCTTTCTTT	CASSTHGSEMMNTEAFF
TRBD2	TRBV27	TRBJ2-3	NA	TGTGCCAGCAGTTCCCCGCGGGGGGGCACAGATACGCAGTATTTT	CASSSPRGGTDTQYF
TRBD2	TRBV7-2	TRBJ2-1	NA	TGTGCCAGCAGCCCTATAGCGGGAGTTGAGCAGTTCTTC	CASSPIAGVEQFF
NA	TRBV13	TRBJ1-3	NA	TGTGCCAGCAGCATGACAGTCTCTGGAAACACCATATATTTT	CASSMTVSGNTIYF
NA	TRBV28	TRBJ1-5	NA	TGTGCCAGCACCATGACAGTTAGCAATCAGCCCCAGCATTTT	CASTMTVSNQPQHF
TRBD2	TRBV5-8	TRBJ2-1	NA	TGTGCCAGCAGCTTGGCTCTGGGGGGGGCCTACAATGAGCAGTTCTTC	CASSLALGGAYNEQFF
TRBD1	TRBV30	TRBJ1-4	NA	TGTGCCTGGAGTAGGGACAGCCGATTTGCAACTAATGAAAAACTGTTTTTT	CAWSRDSRFATNEKLFF
NA	TRBV19	TRBJ1-2	NA	TGTGCCACCGCGGAAGGTGGCTACACCTTC	CATAEGGYTF
NA	TRBV9	TRBJ2-3	once	TGTGCCAGCACCCCGAACGGGGGAGCCGATACGCAGTATTTT	CASTPNGGADTQYF
NA	TRBV28	TRBJ2-2	NA	TGTGCCAGCAGTGCGACACTGAACACCGGGGAGCTGTTTTTT	CASSATLNTGELFF
NA	TRBV27	TRBJ1-1	NA	TGTGCCAGCAGTTTAGGCCCGAACACTGAAGCTTTCTTT	CASSLGPNTEAFF
TRBD1	TRBV13	TRBJ1-4	once	TGTGCCAGCAGCTTGGGGTCGACAGGGGTAAATGAAAAACTGTTTTTT	CASSLGSTGVNEKLFF
NA	TRBV25-1	TRBJ1-5	NA	TGTGCCAGCAGTGAATCGGGGTTACAGCCCCAGCATTTT	CASSESGLQPQHF
NA	TRBV30	TRBJ1-3	NA	TGTGCCTGGAGGGACACAGGCTCTGGAAACACCATATATTTT	CAWRDTGSGNTIYF
TRBD1	TRBV28	TRBJ1-2	NA	TGTGCCAGCAGTCTAGGGACAGGGAAGTCCTATGGCTACACCTTC	CASSLGTGKSYGYTF
TRBD1	TRBV20-1	TRBJ2-1	few	TGCAGTGCTAGTGAGGGGACAGGCTACAATGAGCAGTTCTTC	CSASEGTGYNEQFF
TRBD1	TRBV19	TRBJ2-6	NA	TGTGCCAGTTCCGGGACAGGGGGCTCCAACGTCCTGACTTTC	CASSGTGGSNVLTF
TRBD1	TRBV6-5	TRBJ1-4	NA	TGTGCCAGCACCCAGGGGGGCCCTAGGGGGGAAAAACTGTTTTTT	CASTQGGPRGEKLFF
TRBD2	TRBV6-6	TRBJ2-1	NA	TGTGCCAGCAGTCTAACTTCGGGACTAGCGGTATACAATGAGCAGTTCTTC	CASSLTSGLAVYNEQFF
NA	TRBV29-1	TRBJ1-1	NA	TGCAGCGTTGTCTGGCAGGCGAACACTGAAGCTTTCTTT	CSVVWQANTEAFF
NA	TRBV24-1	TRBJ2-1	NA	TGTGCCACCAGTGATTTGGGCCTAGCTAACAATGAGCAGTTCTTC	CATSDLGLANNEQFF
NA	TRBV6-1	TRBJ1-4	NA	TGTGCCAGCAGTGAAATATGGCAGATTAATGAAAAACTGTTTTTT	CASSEIWQINEKLFF
TRBD2	TRBV7-3	TRBJ2-5	NA	TGTGCCAGCAGCGTAGGTAGCGGGACTCAACAAGAGACCCAGTACTTC	CASSVGSGTQQETQYF
NA	TRBV10-3	TRBJ1-5	NA	TGTGCCATCAGTGAGCCGACCGAGGGCAATCAGCCCCAGCATTTT	CAISEPTEGNQPQHF
NA	TRBV11-1	TRBJ1-5	NA	TGTGCCAGCAGCTTAGGACAAGATCAGCCCCAGCATTTT	CASSLGQDQPQHF
NA	TRBV10-3	TRBJ1-4	NA	TGTGCCATCAGTGAGGGGGCTCCGACAGGCGAAAAACTGTTTTTT	CAISEGAPTGEKLFF
TRBD2	TRBV2	TRBJ2-5	once	TGTGCCAGCCGACTAGCGGGAGGGCCATTGGAGACCCAGTACTTC	CASRLAGGPLETQYF
TRBD1	TRBV9	TRBJ2-1	NA	TGTGCCAGCAGCGTGGCAGGACAGGGACACAATGAGCAGTTCTTC	CASSVAGQGHNEQFF
NA	TRBV5-4	TRBJ2-3	NA	TGTGCCAGCAGCTTGGATAGAGCAGATACGCAGTATTTT	CASSLDRADTQYF
NA	TRBV24-1	TRBJ2-2	NA	TGTGCCACCAGTGATCGACTCACCGGGGAGCTGTTTTTT	CATSDRLTGELFF
NA	TRBV11-2	TRBJ1-5	NA	TGTGCCAGCAGCTTACAGGGTCAGCCCCAGCATTTT	CASSLQGQPQHF
NA	TRBV21-1	TRBJ2-7	once	TGTGCCAGCAGCAAAACAGGGTACCCTCCCTACGAGCAGTACTTC	CASSKTGYPPYEQYF
TRBD2	TRBV29-1	TRBJ2-1	NA	TGCAGCGTTGGGACTAGCGGGAGGGCCGTTGAGCAGTTCTTC	CSVGTSGRAVEQFF
NA	TRBV12-5	TRBJ1-1	NA	TGTGCTAGTGGTTTGAACGGACAGTTGACTGAAGCTTTCTTT	CASGLNGQLTEAFF
TRBD2	TRBV6-5	TRBJ2-7	NA	TGTGCCAGCAGGAGAGCGGGAGGGAACGAGCAGTACTTC	CASRRAGGNEQYF